The entry below describes one T cell receptor beta chain. Its antigen is still unknown. The library came from three nested PCR rounds adapted from ARM-PCR protocols. TCRdb reanalysed the multiplex PCR reads using MiXCR and keeps one entry per CDR3 protein. The profile shows roughly 69,000 distinct CDR3 sequences, under 80% of them singletons. The sample belongs to a study of tumor and adjacent non-tumor tissue in lung cancer. About the study: The patients, around 11 men and four to six women, were about 31 to 80 with stage I to III disease. General study findings and limits: Tumor tissue had significantly higher TCR diversity than normal lung.

The CDR3 extends over 14 amino acids. In germline, CDR1 is SNHLY, CDR2 FYNNEI. Trimming took off 4 bases at V and 2 bases at J, with 10 bases between the two ends. The template was RNA from unsorted bulk tissue. This non-tumor lung sample came from over 3 cm beyond the tumor edge. The chain is built from TRBV2 and TRBJ2-3; D is tentatively TRBD1 or TRBD2 (5 bases each). The sequencing sample was made of distant non-tumor lung tissue. The receptor's source is a man aged 60 to 75 with non-small cell lung cancer. CDR3 loop: CASSASGTTDTQYF. Written as DNA, the CDR3 is TGTGCCAGCAGTGCGTCCGGGACCACAGATACGCAGTATTTT.